The clone carrying this T cell receptor (beta chain) was seen only a few times. Its target is not known. The sample belongs to a study of cytomegalovirus exposure and HLA in healthy donors. Study at large: An analysis done earlier identified 120 million or so unique TCR beta sequences from 150 million to 200 million T cells. The study's findings and limits: Earlier findings revealed that most TCR beta V segments proved productive either about 87% or about 30% of the time. Rates of TCR association differed by HLA locus in a later analysis, with DRB1 highest and HLA-C lowest. TCR beta V- and J-gene trimming was later associated with a missense DCLRE1C variant.

A multiplex PCR was run with 60 Vbeta primers and 13 Jbeta primers. Clones were sequenced by immunoSEQ multiplex PCR, and TCRdb holds only the in-frame ones, with some missing. The data contain 90,000 to 130,000 clones, roughly 83% of them singletons. CDR3 size: 16 residues. Germline V gene data show CDR1 as SQVTM and CDR2 as ANQGSEA. The V gene end was trimmed by 0 bases and the J gene end by 6 bases; junction bases not matched to a gene: 10. The V and J genes are TRBV29-1 and TRBJ1-4, with TRBD1 identical over 7 bases. The specimen was PBMCs. The clonotype was recovered from a woman between 18 and 29 years old in good health and CMV-seropositive. The CDR3 is CSVEEGRRGQDEKLFF. The CDR3 region has the DNA TGCAGCGTTGAAGAAGGGCGGAGGGGGCAGGATGAAAAACTGTTTTTT.